This T cell receptor (beta chain) was recorded in a study of T cell responses to AZD1222 COVID-19 vaccine. As for the study in general: It was second doses at about 4 or about 12 weeks that were pooled.

Germline trimming cut 4 bases from V and 7 bases from J; bases unmatched to any gene: 4. CDR1 and CDR2 from the germline V gene are SGHTA and FQGNSA. The CDR3 covers 13 residues. Study results and limitations: Spike-specific TCRs gained breadth and depth after people received two AZD1222 doses. Only 5 or 6 people who got AZD1222 tested seropositive at baseline. Clonal diversity was possibly underestimated, and the donors were mostly white British, with more females.

Here immunoSEQ multiplex PCR was the method, and the copy in TCRdb shows in-frame clones only, minus some. Counted here are fewer than 180,000 clones, 90% to 95% occurring once; the ten biggest clones make up about 1.3%. A note on this clone: Its antigen is not known.

The sample consisted of peripheral blood, taken on day 0 of AZD1222 vaccination. The sequence was collected from an adult in good health. The chain employs TRBV7-2 and TRBJ2-5, with 9 bases matching TRBD1. CDR3 DNA: TGTGCCAGCAGCTCGGGACAGGGACTGACCCAGTACTTC. The encoded protein is CASSSGQGLTQYF. Variable domain in full (rest from reference TRBV7-2 and TRBJ2-5): GAGVSQSPSNKVTEKGKDVELRCDPISGHTALYWYRQSLGQGLEFLIYFQGNSAPDKSGLPSDRFSAERTGGSVSTLTIQRTQQEDSAVYLCASSSGQGLTQYFGPGTRLLVL.